The following is a T cell receptor beta chain sequence with its context. What it binds is unknown. Expressed TCRB transcripts were sequenced because the isolated RNA had all been reverse transcribed beforehand. Assay: immunoSEQ multiplex PCR; the TCRdb copy retains only in-frame clones and omits some. The table shows 130,000 to 150,000 clones, with roughly 48% occurring only once. This sample is drawn from a study of beta chain features in type 1 diabetes. After removal of 7 bases from V and 5 bases from J, the junction contained 12 bases not matched to a gene. Germline-derived CDR1 and CDR2 are MDHEN and SYDVKM. The CDR3 loop spans 16 amino acids. Findings of the study overall: Across patients, naive, central memory and Treg TCRB repertoires exhibited apparently greater similarity than was observed across healthy donors. Junctions at VDJ sites from type 1 diabetes patients had fewer insertions and more deletions.

The TCR was taken from a man aged 18 to 35 in good health. The genes are TRBV28 and TRBJ2-1, with 9 nucleotides matching TRBD2. Sequenced: Tregs from blood. This chain's CDR3 is CASIRGGGVRDNEQFF. The CDR3 DNA reads TGTGCCAGCATTCGCGGGGGGGGTGTCAGGGACAATGAGCAGTTCTTC.